One TCR beta chain is described in this entry. Its antigen specificity is not known. The sample holds no much larger clone one base away, and base qualities are not on file. The data were taken from a study of blood T cell repertoires in COVID-19 (dated by TCRdb to the early 2020s). Some background on the complete study: Samples from collaborators originated in the United States, Italy and Spain and spanned both the acute and convalescent phases of COVID-19. Samples were obtained from the ongoing ImmuneRACE study (first 160 participants) and from approximately 1,200 subjects provided by 6 global collaborators. Sample metadata almost always included a de-identified subject ID, COVID-19 status, age in years and sex. A freely available public database, intended as a resource for researchers studying the immune response to SARS-CoV-2, is where the repertoires were released. The prospective study material was composed of cDNA or gDNA derived from T cells, B-cell-depleted T cells, or PBMCs. Deeply sampled blood TCRbeta repertoires from subjects exposed to, actively infected with, or recovered from COVID-19 were included in the dataset. HLA class I and class II types, where available, came from metadata supplied by the sample provider rather than from assay-based typing.

TCRbeta CDR3 regions were amplified from genomic DNA using the immunoSEQ Assay, a bias-controlled multiplex PCR. As for how the authors treated the data: The number of nucleated cells in each sample was estimated from the amplification of reference gene primers within the assay. Sequence reads were collapsed and filtered to measure the absolute abundance of every unique TCRbeta CDR3 rearrangement. For each sample, productive Simpson clonality was calculated as the square root of Simpson's diversity index over productive rearrangements. The table comes from immuneACCESS by way of TCRdb, which keeps in-frame sequences with V and J called. Part of the clones is missing from these tables; in studies checked, under half for an unresolved V gene and the rest for unknown reasons. V and J calls and clone size are as listed in that table; D and trimming were resolved from the DNA. The sample table shows around 220,000 clones, and around 83% are seen once. In total, the top ten clones hold about 6.6% of the sample.

Participants in the prospective study were aged roughly 18 to 89 years, lived in 20 to 30 United States geographic areas, and enrolled through a virtual design. In the prospective study, cohorts were assigned on the basis of participant-reported clinical history obtained from a screening survey and a study questionnaire. Recovered participants in ImmuneRACE Cohort 3 were defined by two consecutive negative NP/OP PCR tests, clearance by a healthcare professional, or resolution of symptoms. Each participant in the prospective study had whole blood, serum and a nasopharyngeal or oropharyngeal swab collected by mobile phlebotomists. Prospective study participants could optionally give additional blood draws and questionnaires over an approximately two-month period. Prospective study blood samples were shipped either frozen or at room temperature before DNA extraction. General conclusions and limits of the study: How much clinical and demographic metadata was included differed by source and by participant, and the metadata was provided uncurated.

V and J are truncated by 0 bases and 5 bases respectively, leaving an intervening sequence of 9 bases. The CDR3 runs 14 amino acids, cysteine and phenylalanine included. Left in the record is the CDR3 DNA by itself, 42 bases read in frame from the first base. The germline V gene sets CDR1 to MGHRA and CDR2 to YSYEKL. The chain is assembled from TRBV4-1 and TRBJ2-3; a weak D assignment points to TRBD1 (6 bases agree). The sequencing sample was made of PBMCs or T cells enriched from blood (not recorded which). The TCR was taken from a woman aged 40 to 50 who had recovered from COVID-19. In nucleotide form, the sequence is TGCGCCAGCAGCCAAGAAGGCAGGGGAGATACGCAGTATTTT. Translated, this is CASSQEGRGDTQYF.